These T cell receptor beta chains were read from a single sample in a study of T cell responses to AZD1222 COVID-19 vaccine. The protocol was immunoSEQ multiplex PCR, while the TCRdb copy is restricted to in-frame clones and leaves out a portion. This table holds roughly 150,000 clones, more than 75% found once. Material: peripheral blood, obtained 28 days after the second AZD1222 dose. The receptors derive from an adult who received the AZD1222 COVID-19 vaccine. Each CDR3 is given with its conserved first and last residue. The D gene is left open where the match is weak. Size tells how often a clone was seen (once, few, many) or the class of an expanded clone, and some rows leave it out.

clone_size: NA
v_call: TRBV5-4
j_call: TRBJ2-2
d_call: NA
cdr3_nt: TGTGCCAGCAGCCCAGGAGTAGCCACCGGGGAGCTGTTTTTT
cdr3_aa: CASSPGVATGELFF

clone_size: NA
v_call: TRBV6-6
j_call: TRBJ1-1
d_call: NA
cdr3_nt: TGTGCCAGCAGTTACTCGTTGGAGACTAACACTGAAGCTTTCTTT
cdr3_aa: CASSYSLETNTEAFF

clone_size: NA
v_call: TRBV10-1
j_call: TRBJ1-2
d_call: NA
cdr3_nt: TGCGCCAGCAGTCCCGGGACCCGTTATGGCTACACCTTC
cdr3_aa: CASSPGTRYGYTF

clone_size: NA
v_call: TRBV5-8
j_call: TRBJ1-3
d_call: NA
cdr3_nt: TGTGCCAGCAGCTTTCAGGGATCTGGAAACACCATATATTTT
cdr3_aa: CASSFQGSGNTIYF

clone_size: NA
v_call: TRBV6-1
j_call: TRBJ2-3
d_call: TRBD1
cdr3_nt: TGTGCCAGCAGTGACAGGGGGCAGGTAGATACGCAGTATTTT
cdr3_aa: CASSDRGQVDTQYF

clone_size: NA
v_call: TRBV7-2
j_call: TRBJ2-1
d_call: NA
cdr3_nt: TGTGCCAGCAGCTTAGTAGCAGGGCAAACAGTCAATGAGCAGTTCTTC
cdr3_aa: CASSLVAGQTVNEQFF

clone_size: NA
v_call: TRBV29-1
j_call: TRBJ2-2
d_call: NA
cdr3_nt: TGCAGCGTTGGACTAACCGGGGAGCTGTTTTTT
cdr3_aa: CSVGLTGELFF

clone_size: NA
v_call: TRBV2
j_call: TRBJ1-4
d_call: NA
cdr3_nt: TGTGCCAGCAGGGGACAAGCAGAAAAACTGTTTTTT
cdr3_aa: CASRGQAEKLFF

clone_size: NA
v_call: TRBV4-2
j_call: TRBJ2-7
d_call: TRBD1
cdr3_nt: TGTGCCAGCAGCCAAGAGCGGCGACAGGGAATCGCCTACGAGCAGTACTTC
cdr3_aa: CASSQERRQGIAYEQYF

clone_size: once
v_call: TRBV3-1/TRBV3-2
j_call: TRBJ2-3
d_call: TRBD2
cdr3_nt: TGTGCCAGCAGCCAGGGGCTAGCGGGAGTTTTACCTACGCAGTATTTT
cdr3_aa: CASSQGLAGVLPTQYF

clone_size: NA
v_call: TRBV7-9
j_call: TRBJ1-5
d_call: NA
cdr3_nt: TGTGCCAGCAGCTTATTGTCAGGGGATCGCAATCAGCCCCAGCATTTT
cdr3_aa: CASSLLSGDRNQPQHF

clone_size: NA
v_call: TRBV7-8
j_call: TRBJ2-7
d_call: NA
cdr3_nt: TGTGCCAGCAGCGTCGACTCAGGATTCCCCCCCCTCTACGAGCAGTACTTC
cdr3_aa: CASSVDSGFPPLYEQYF

clone_size: NA
v_call: TRBV5-1
j_call: TRBJ1-6
d_call: TRBD1
cdr3_nt: TGCGCCAGCAGCTTGAGTACAGCGGGACAGGGCGATTCGCCCCTCCACTTT
cdr3_aa: CASSLSTAGQGDSPLHF

clone_size: NA
v_call: TRBV7-6
j_call: TRBJ2-5
d_call: NA
cdr3_nt: TGTGCCAGCAGTTCCAATAGCGGAGTCCAAGAGACCCAGTACTTC
cdr3_aa: CASSSNSGVQETQYF

clone_size: NA
v_call: TRBV20-1
j_call: TRBJ2-3
d_call: TRBD2
cdr3_nt: TGCAGTGCTAGTAGGCTAGCGGGAGTATCGGGCACAGATACGCAGTATTTT
cdr3_aa: CSASRLAGVSGTDTQYF

clone_size: NA
v_call: TRBV30
j_call: TRBJ1-2
d_call: NA
cdr3_nt: TGTGCCTGGAGCCCCCTCGGACCGCGTGGCTACACCTTC
cdr3_aa: CAWSPLGPRGYTF

clone_size: NA
v_call: TRBV28
j_call: TRBJ1-5
d_call: NA
cdr3_nt: TGTGCCAGCCAGTTGCGAGGGTCCAATCAGCCCCAGCATTTT
cdr3_aa: CASQLRGSNQPQHF

clone_size: once
v_call: TRBV29-1
j_call: TRBJ2-2
d_call: TRBD2
cdr3_nt: TGCAGCGCCAACAGCGGTTGGGGGGGGACGAACACCGGGGAGCTGTTTTTT
cdr3_aa: CSANSGWGGTNTGELFF

clone_size: NA
v_call: TRBV6-2/TRBV6-3
j_call: TRBJ1-2
d_call: NA
cdr3_nt: TGTGCTAGCAGTTACATCTTCGGGGACTACACCTTC
cdr3_aa: CASSYIFGDYTF

clone_size: NA
v_call: TRBV21-1
j_call: TRBJ2-7
d_call: NA
cdr3_nt: TGTGCCAGCAGCCCCGAGGGGTACAGGGCTGGTTACGAGCAGTACTTC
cdr3_aa: CASSPEGYRAGYEQYF

clone_size: NA
v_call: TRBV3-1/TRBV3-2
j_call: TRBJ2-6
d_call: TRBD1
cdr3_nt: TGTGCCAGCAGCCACCTAACAGGGGGCTTGGCCAACGTCCTGACTTTC
cdr3_aa: CASSHLTGGLANVLTF

clone_size: NA
v_call: TRBV21-1
j_call: TRBJ2-3
d_call: NA
cdr3_nt: TGTGCCAGTACTGCCGGGACTAGCGGGAGGGGTGGCACAGATACGCAGTATTTT
cdr3_aa: CASTAGTSGRGGTDTQYF

clone_size: NA
v_call: TRBV10-3
j_call: TRBJ2-1
d_call: NA
cdr3_nt: TGTGCCATCAGTAAGGTCGGGGGGCGGTTGGGTAATGAGCAGTTCTTC
cdr3_aa: CAISKVGGRLGNEQFF

clone_size: once
v_call: TRBV9
j_call: TRBJ2-5
d_call: NA
cdr3_nt: TGTGCCAGCAGCCATGGCAGAGCGGAAGAGGGAGAGACCCAGTACTTC
cdr3_aa: CASSHGRAEEGETQYF

clone_size: NA
v_call: TRBV5-1
j_call: TRBJ1-5
d_call: NA
cdr3_nt: TGCGCCAGCAGCTTGCAGGGCGGTAGCAATCAGCCCCAGCATTTT
cdr3_aa: CASSLQGGSNQPQHF

clone_size: NA
v_call: TRBV5-1
j_call: TRBJ2-3
d_call: TRBD2
cdr3_nt: TGCGCCAGCAGCTTGACGGGAGGGTCGGCAGATACGCAGTATTTT
cdr3_aa: CASSLTGGSADTQYF

clone_size: NA
v_call: TRBV20-1
j_call: TRBJ2-1
d_call: NA
cdr3_nt: TGCAGTGCTAGAATGGGGAATGAGCAGTTCTTC
cdr3_aa: CSARMGNEQFF

clone_size: NA
v_call: TRBV5-1
j_call: TRBJ1-4
d_call: TRBD1
cdr3_nt: TGCGCCAGCAGCTCTGGACAGGGAGAGGAAAAACTGTTTTTT
cdr3_aa: CASSSGQGEEKLFF

clone_size: NA
v_call: TRBV7-2
j_call: TRBJ2-7
d_call: TRBD1
cdr3_nt: TGTGCCAGCAGCTTAGAACCGGGACAGTCTCACGAGCAGTACTTC
cdr3_aa: CASSLEPGQSHEQYF

clone_size: NA
v_call: TRBV29-1
j_call: TRBJ2-5
d_call: NA
cdr3_nt: TGCAGCGTTGATGGGCAGGGGGGCACGGAGACCCAGTACTTC
cdr3_aa: CSVDGQGGTETQYF

clone_size: NA
v_call: TRBV7-2
j_call: TRBJ2-1
d_call: TRBD1
cdr3_nt: TGTGCCAGCAGCTTAGAGAGGACAGGGGGAAATGAGCAGTTCTTC
cdr3_aa: CASSLERTGGNEQFF

clone_size: NA
v_call: TRBV6-6
j_call: TRBJ2-7
d_call: NA
cdr3_nt: TGTGCCAGCAGTTACTCGAACCCATCGGGCGAGCAGTACTTC
cdr3_aa: CASSYSNPSGEQYF